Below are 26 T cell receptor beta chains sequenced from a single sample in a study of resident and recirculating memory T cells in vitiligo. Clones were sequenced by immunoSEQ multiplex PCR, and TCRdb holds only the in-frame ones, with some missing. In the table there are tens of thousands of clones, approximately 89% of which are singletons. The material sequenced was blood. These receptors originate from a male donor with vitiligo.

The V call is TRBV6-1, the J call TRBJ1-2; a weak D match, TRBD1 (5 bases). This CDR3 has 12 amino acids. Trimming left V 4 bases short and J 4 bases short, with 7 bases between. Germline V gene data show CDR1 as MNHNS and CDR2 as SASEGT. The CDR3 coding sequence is TGTGCCAGCAGTGCAGGGTTCTATGGCTACACCTTC. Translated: CASSAGFYGYTF.

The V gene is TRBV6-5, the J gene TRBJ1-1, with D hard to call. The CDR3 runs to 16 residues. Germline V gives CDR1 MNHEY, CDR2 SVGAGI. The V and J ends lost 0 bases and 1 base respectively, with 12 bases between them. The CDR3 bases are TGTGCCAGCAGTTACTCGAGTGGTCTAGGGAACACTGAAGCTTTCTTT. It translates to CASSYSSGLGNTEAFF.

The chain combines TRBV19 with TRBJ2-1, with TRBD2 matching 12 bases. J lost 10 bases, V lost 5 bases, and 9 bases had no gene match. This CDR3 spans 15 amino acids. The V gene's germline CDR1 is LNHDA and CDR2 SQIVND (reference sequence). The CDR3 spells CASSFRTSGVGEQFF. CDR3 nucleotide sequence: TGTGCCAGTAGTTTCCGGACTAGCGGGGTTGGGGAGCAGTTCTTC.

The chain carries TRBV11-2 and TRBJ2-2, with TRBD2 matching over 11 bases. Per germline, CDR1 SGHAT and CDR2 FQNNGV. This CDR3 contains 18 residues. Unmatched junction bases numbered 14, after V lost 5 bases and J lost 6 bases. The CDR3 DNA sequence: TGTGCCAGCAGCCACAGGGTTAGCGGGGGGGCCGGCGCCGGGGAGCTGTTTTTT. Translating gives CASSHRVSGGAGAGELFF.

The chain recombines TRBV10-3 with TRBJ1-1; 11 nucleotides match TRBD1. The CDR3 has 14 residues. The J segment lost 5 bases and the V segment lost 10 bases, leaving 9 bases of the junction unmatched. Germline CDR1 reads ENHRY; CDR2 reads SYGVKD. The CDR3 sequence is CATRTGGARTEAFF. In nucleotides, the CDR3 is TGTGCCACCCGGACAGGGGGCGCAAGAACTGAAGCTTTCTTT.

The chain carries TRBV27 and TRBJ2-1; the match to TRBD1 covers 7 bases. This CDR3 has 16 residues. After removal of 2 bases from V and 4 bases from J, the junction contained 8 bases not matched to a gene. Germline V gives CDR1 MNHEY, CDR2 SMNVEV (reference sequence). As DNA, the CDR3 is TGTGCCAGCAGTTTAAACAGGGGACCGTCTTACAATGAGCAGTTCTTC. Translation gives CASSLNRGPSYNEQFF.

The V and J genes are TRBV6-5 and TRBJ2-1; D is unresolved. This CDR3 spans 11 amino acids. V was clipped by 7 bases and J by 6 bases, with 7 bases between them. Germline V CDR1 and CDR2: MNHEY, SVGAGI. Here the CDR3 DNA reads TGTGCCAGCACCTTCAGCAATGAGCAGTTCTTC. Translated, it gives CASTFSNEQFF.

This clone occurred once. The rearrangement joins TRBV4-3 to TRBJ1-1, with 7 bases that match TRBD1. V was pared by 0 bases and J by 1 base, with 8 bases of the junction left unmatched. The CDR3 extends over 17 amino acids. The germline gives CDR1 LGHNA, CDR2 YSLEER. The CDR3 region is CASSQDPFRQGNTEAFF. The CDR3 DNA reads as TGCGCCAGCAGCCAAGACCCCTTCCGACAGGGGAACACTGAAGCTTTCTTT.

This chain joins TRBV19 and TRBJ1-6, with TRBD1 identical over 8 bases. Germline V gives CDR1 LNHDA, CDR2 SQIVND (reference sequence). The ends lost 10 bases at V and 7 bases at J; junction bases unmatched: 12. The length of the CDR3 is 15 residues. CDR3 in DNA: TGTGCCATTTCAGCCGGGACAGGTGGAAATTCACCCCTCCACTTT. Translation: CAISAGTGGNSPLHF.

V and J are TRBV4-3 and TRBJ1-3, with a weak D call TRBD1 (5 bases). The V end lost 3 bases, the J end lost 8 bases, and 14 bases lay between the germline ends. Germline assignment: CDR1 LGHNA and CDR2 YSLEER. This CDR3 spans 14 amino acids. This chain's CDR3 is CASSQGGDLDTIYF. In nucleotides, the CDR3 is TGCGCCAGCAGCCAGGGGGGGGACTTGGACACCATATATTTT.

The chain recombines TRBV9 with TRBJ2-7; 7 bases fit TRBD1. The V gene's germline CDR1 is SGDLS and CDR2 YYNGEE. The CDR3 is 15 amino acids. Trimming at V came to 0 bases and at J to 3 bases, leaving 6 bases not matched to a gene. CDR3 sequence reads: CASSVATGTVYEQYF. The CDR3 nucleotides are TGTGCCAGCAGCGTAGCTACCGGGACAGTCTACGAGCAGTACTTC. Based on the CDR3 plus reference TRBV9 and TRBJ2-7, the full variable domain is DSGVTQTPKHLITATGQRVTLRCSPRSGDLSVYWYQQSLDQGLQFLIQYYNGEERAKGNILERFSAQQFPDLHSELNLSSLELGDSALYFCASSVATGTVYEQYFGPGTRLTVT.

CDR3 DNA sequence: TGTGCCAGCAGCTTTTCCGCGGGCACAGATACGCAGTATTTT. This codes for CASSFSAGTDTQYF. V is TRBV7-2 and J is TRBJ2-3; D is unclear. The CDR3 is 14 residues long. Germline values: CDR1 SGHTA, CDR2 FQGNSA. V shed 3 bases and J shed 1 base, with 8 bases lying between them.

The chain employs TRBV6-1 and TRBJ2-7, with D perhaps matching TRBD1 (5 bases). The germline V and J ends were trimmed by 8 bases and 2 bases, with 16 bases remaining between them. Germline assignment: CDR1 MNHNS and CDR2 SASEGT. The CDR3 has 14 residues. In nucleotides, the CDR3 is TGTGCCAGCGGGTGGTGGGGCGAGGCCTACGAGCAGTACTTC. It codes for CASGWWGEAYEQYF.

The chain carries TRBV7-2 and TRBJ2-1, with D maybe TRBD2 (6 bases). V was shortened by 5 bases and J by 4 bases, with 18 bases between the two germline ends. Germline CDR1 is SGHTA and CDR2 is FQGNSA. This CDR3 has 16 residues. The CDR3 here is CASSVRAGGLYNEQFF. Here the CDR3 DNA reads TGTGCCAGCAGCGTCCGGGCCGGGGGACTTTACAATGAGCAGTTCTTC. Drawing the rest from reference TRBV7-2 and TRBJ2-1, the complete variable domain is GAGVSQSPSNKVTEKGKDVELRCDPISGHTALYWYRQSLGQGLEFLIYFQGNSAPDKSGLPSDRFSAERTGGSVSTLTIQRTQQEDSAVYLCASSVRAGGLYNEQFFGPGTRLTVL.

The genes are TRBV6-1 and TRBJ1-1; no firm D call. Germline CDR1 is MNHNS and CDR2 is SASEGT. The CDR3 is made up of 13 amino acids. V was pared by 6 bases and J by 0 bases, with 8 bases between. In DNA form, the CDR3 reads TGTGCCAGCAGCTCAACATTGAACACTGAAGCTTTCTTT. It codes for CASSSTLNTEAFF.

The CDR3 DNA sequence: TGTGCCAGCAGCTTAGACAATTATCAGCCCCAGCATTTT. Amino acid sequence: CASSLDNYQPQHF. J is TRBJ1-5 and V is TRBV7-2; D remains unclear. Between the trimmed V and J ends, which lost 1 base and 5 bases, there was a span of 6 bases. CDR1 SGHTA and CDR2 FQGNSA come from the germline V gene. The CDR3 contains 13 residues. Filled out from reference TRBV7-2 and TRBJ1-5, the complete variable domain reads GAGVSQSPSNKVTEKGKDVELRCDPISGHTALYWYRQSLGQGLEFLIYFQGNSAPDKSGLPSDRFSAERTGGSVSTLTIQRTQQEDSAVYLCASSLDNYQPQHFGDGTRLSIL.

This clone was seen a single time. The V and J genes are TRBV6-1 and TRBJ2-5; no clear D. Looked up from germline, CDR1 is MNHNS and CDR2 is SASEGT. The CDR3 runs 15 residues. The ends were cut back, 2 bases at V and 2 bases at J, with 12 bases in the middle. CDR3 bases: TGTGCCAGCAGTGAACTTGGCAGTTGGCAAGAGACCCAGTACTTC. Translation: CASSELGSWQETQYF.

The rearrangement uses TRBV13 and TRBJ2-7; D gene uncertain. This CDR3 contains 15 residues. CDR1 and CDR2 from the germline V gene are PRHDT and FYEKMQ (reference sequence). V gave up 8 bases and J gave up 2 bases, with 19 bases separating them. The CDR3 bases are TGTGCCAGCCTAACTGGCGGCAGAGGAACCTACGAGCAGTACTTC. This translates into CASLTGGRGTYEQYF. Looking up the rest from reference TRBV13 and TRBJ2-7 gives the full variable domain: AAGVIQSPRHLIKEKRETATLKCYPIPRHDTVYWYQQGPGQDPQFLISFYEKMQSDKGSIPDRFSAQQFSDYHSELNMSSLELGDSALYFCASLTGGRGTYEQYFGPGTRLTVT.

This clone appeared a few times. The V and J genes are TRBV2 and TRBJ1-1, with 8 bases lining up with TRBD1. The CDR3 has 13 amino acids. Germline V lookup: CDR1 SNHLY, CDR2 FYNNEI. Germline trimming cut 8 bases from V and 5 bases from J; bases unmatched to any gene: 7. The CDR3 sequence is CASSGTGFTEAFF. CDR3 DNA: TGTGCCAGCTCCGGGACAGGATTTACTGAAGCTTTCTTT.

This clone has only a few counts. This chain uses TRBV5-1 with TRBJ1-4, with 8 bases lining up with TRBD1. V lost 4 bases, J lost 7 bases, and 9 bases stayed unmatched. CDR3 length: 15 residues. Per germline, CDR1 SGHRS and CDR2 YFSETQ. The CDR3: CASSEQGVGGEKLFF. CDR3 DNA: TGCGCCAGCAGCGAACAGGGGGTAGGAGGTGAAAAACTGTTTTTT.

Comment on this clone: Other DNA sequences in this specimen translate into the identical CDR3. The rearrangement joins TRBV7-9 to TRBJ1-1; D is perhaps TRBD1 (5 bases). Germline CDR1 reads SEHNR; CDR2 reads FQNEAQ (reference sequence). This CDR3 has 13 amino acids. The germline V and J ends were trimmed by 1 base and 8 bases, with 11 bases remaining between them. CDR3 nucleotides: TGTGCCAGCAGCTTAGAAGGGGATACAGAAGCTTTCTTT. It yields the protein CASSLEGDTEAFF.

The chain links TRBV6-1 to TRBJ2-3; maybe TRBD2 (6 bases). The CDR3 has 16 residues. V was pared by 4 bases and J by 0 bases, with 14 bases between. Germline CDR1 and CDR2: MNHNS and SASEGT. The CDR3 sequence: CASSGGDSLSTDTQYF. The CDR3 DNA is TGTGCCAGCAGTGGCGGGGACTCACTTAGCACAGATACGCAGTATTTT.

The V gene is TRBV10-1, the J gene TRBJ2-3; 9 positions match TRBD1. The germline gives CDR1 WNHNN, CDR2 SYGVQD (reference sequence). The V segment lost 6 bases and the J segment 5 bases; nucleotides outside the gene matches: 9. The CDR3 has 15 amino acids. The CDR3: CASRGTGRAQDTQYF. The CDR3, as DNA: TGCGCCAGCAGAGGGACAGGGAGGGCACAAGATACGCAGTATTTT.

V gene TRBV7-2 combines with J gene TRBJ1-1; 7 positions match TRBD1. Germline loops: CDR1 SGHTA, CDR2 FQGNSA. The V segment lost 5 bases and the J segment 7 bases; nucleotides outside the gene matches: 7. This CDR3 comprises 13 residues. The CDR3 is CASSEGTVIEAFF. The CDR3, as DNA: TGTGCCAGCAGCGAGGGGACAGTTATTGAAGCTTTCTTT.

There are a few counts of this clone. The CDR3 protein is CASSENISKSYGYTF. The CDR3 DNA reads TGTGCCAGCAGTGAAAACATATCAAAGTCATATGGCTACACCTTC. V gene TRBV6-1 combines with J gene TRBJ1-2; D ambiguous. Germline V gene lookup returns CDR1 MNHNS and CDR2 SASEGT. Trimming removed 2 bases at V and 5 bases at J, with 15 bases between. This CDR3 spans 15 amino acids.

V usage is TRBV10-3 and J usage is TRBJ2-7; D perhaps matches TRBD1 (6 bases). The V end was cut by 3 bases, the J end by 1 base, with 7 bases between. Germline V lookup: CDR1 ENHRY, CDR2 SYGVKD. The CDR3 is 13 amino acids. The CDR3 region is CAISDQGSYEQYF. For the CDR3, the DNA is TGTGCCATCAGTGATCAGGGGTCCTACGAGCAGTACTTC.